This is a list of T cell receptor beta chains from one sample in a study of regulatory T cells in long-lasting Graves disease. MiXCR, run by TCRdb on the multiplex PCR reads, gives a single entry per CDR3 protein. Altogether over 350,000 distinct CDR3 sequences are present, about 15% being singletons, with the ten largest covering approximately 7.6%. These same records also appear under a second study, on T cells in Graves' hyperthyroidism and ophthalmopathy.

This specimen consisted of peripheral blood mononuclear cells (PBMCs), obtained at new diagnosis, from a patient treated with antithyroid drugs. These receptors originate from a woman in her thirties or forties with Graves disease. CDR3s include the opening cysteine and the closing phenylalanine or tryptophan. The D gene is left open where the match is weak. Rows may omit the clone size; those that give it use once, few, many or a size class.

j_call: TRBJ2-3; v_call: TRBV24-1; clone_size: many; d_call: NA; cdr3_aa: CATSGGQESTDTQYF; cdr3_nt: TGTGCCACCAGTGGTGGACAAGAAAGCACAGATACGCAGTATTTT
j_call: TRBJ2-1; v_call: TRBV5-1; clone_size: NA; d_call: NA; cdr3_aa: CASSSGFLVSYEQFF; cdr3_nt: TGCGCCAGCAGCTCAGGGTTTTTAGTTTCGTATGAGCAGTTCTTC
j_call: TRBJ2-7; v_call: TRBV7-9; clone_size: few; d_call: NA; cdr3_aa: CASSSTYSGFPYEQYF; cdr3_nt: TGTGCCAGCAGCTCAACGTATAGCGGCTTCCCCTACGAGCAGTACTTC
j_call: TRBJ2-1; v_call: TRBV5-5; clone_size: NA; d_call: NA; cdr3_aa: CASSPLGGVTYNEQFF; cdr3_nt: TGTGCCAGCAGCCCTTTAGGGGGAGTAACCTACAATGAGCAGTTCTTC
j_call: TRBJ1-5; v_call: TRBV2; clone_size: many; d_call: NA; cdr3_aa: CASKVDSNQPQHF; cdr3_nt: TGTGCCAGCAAAGTAGATAGCAATCAGCCCCAGCATTTT
j_call: TRBJ1-6; v_call: TRBV6-1; clone_size: NA; d_call: NA; cdr3_aa: CASPRDCLKLPLHF; cdr3_nt: TGTGCCAGCCCCCGGGACTGCCTCAAATTACCCCTCCACTTT
j_call: TRBJ2-3; v_call: TRBV4-2; clone_size: NA; d_call: TRBD2; cdr3_aa: CASSQDAPSVAGGSDTQYF; cdr3_nt: TGTGCCAGCAGCCAAGATGCCCCATCGGTTGCGGGAGGGTCAGATACGCAGTATTTT
j_call: TRBJ2-5; v_call: TRBV7-3; clone_size: NA; d_call: NA; cdr3_aa: CASSLAGGSGYQETQYF; cdr3_nt: TGTGCCAGCAGCTTAGCCGGGGGTAGTGGGTACCAAGAGACCCAGTACTTC
j_call: TRBJ1-6; v_call: TRBV4-1; clone_size: NA; d_call: NA; cdr3_aa: CASSQDQNSMGNSPLHF; cdr3_nt: TGCGCCAGCAGCCAAGACCAGAACTCTATGGGTAATTCACCCCTCCACTTT
j_call: TRBJ2-3; v_call: TRBV27; clone_size: many; d_call: NA; cdr3_aa: CASSLPGSLDTQYF; cdr3_nt: TGTGCCAGCAGTTTACCTGGGTCTCTAGATACGCAGTATTTT
j_call: TRBJ2-3; v_call: TRBV6-5; clone_size: NA; d_call: TRBD2; cdr3_aa: CASSSPGTSGSNAQYF; cdr3_nt: TGTGCCAGCAGTTCTCCCGGGACTAGCGGGAGTAATGCGCAGTATTTT
j_call: TRBJ2-3; v_call: TRBV11-2; clone_size: many; d_call: TRBD2; cdr3_aa: CASIPLSREAHTDTQYF; cdr3_nt: TGTGCCAGCATCCCTCTAAGTCGGGAGGCGCATACAGATACGCAGTATTTT
j_call: TRBJ1-2; v_call: TRBV30; clone_size: many; d_call: TRBD1; cdr3_aa: CAWKGTENYGYTF; cdr3_nt: TGTGCCTGGAAAGGGACAGAAAACTATGGCTACACCTTC
j_call: TRBJ2-3; v_call: TRBV11-2; clone_size: many; d_call: TRBD2; cdr3_aa: CASRSGGIDTQYF; cdr3_nt: TGTGCCAGCCGATCGGGGGGGATAGATACGCAGTATTTT
j_call: TRBJ1-6; v_call: TRBV28; clone_size: many; d_call: TRBD1; cdr3_aa: CASNTAGTGNSPLHF; cdr3_nt: TGTGCCAGCAATACAGCCGGGACAGGGAATTCACCCCTCCACTTT
j_call: TRBJ1-1; v_call: TRBV6-9; clone_size: many; d_call: NA; cdr3_aa: CASSYLDNTEAFF; cdr3_nt: TGTGCCAGCAGTTACTTGGACAACACGGAAGCTTTCTTT
j_call: TRBJ1-4; v_call: TRBV20-1; clone_size: few; d_call: NA; cdr3_aa: CSARDLVGASEKLFF; cdr3_nt: TGCAGTGCTAGAGATCTCGTGGGGGCGAGTGAAAAACTGTTTTTT
j_call: TRBJ2-7; v_call: TRBV6-1; clone_size: many; d_call: TRBD2; cdr3_aa: CASSGTSGRHEQYF; cdr3_nt: TGTGCCAGCAGCGGGACTAGCGGGAGACACGAGCAGTACTTC
j_call: TRBJ1-1; v_call: TRBV4-1; clone_size: NA; d_call: NA; cdr3_aa: CASSQGTLTEAFF; cdr3_nt: TGCGCCAGCAGCCAAGGGACTCTTACTGAAGCTTTCTTT
j_call: TRBJ1-6; v_call: TRBV20-1; clone_size: many; d_call: TRBD1; cdr3_aa: CSATLTGGLGSLHF; cdr3_nt: TGCAGTGCTACCCTGACAGGGGGTCTGGGGTCCCTCCACTTT
j_call: TRBJ1-1; v_call: TRBV6-4; clone_size: NA; d_call: NA; cdr3_aa: CASSDSSSAEAFF; cdr3_nt: TGTGCCAGCAGTGACAGTAGTTCGGCTGAAGCTTTCTTT
j_call: TRBJ2-3; v_call: TRBV7-8; clone_size: many; d_call: NA; cdr3_aa: CASSRAGGAQDTQYF; cdr3_nt: TGTGCCAGCAGCAGAGCAGGTGGAGCACAGGATACGCAGTATTTT
j_call: TRBJ2-7; v_call: TRBV7-9; clone_size: many; d_call: NA; cdr3_aa: CASSPQVSYEQYF; cdr3_nt: TGTGCCAGCAGCCCGCAGGTTTCCTACGAGCAGTACTTC
j_call: TRBJ1-1; v_call: TRBV2; clone_size: many; d_call: NA; cdr3_aa: CASSDGGGLLFAEAFF; cdr3_nt: TGTGCCAGCAGTGACGGGGGGGGGTTATTATTCGCTGAAGCTTTCTTT
j_call: TRBJ1-3; v_call: TRBV7-2; clone_size: many; d_call: NA; cdr3_aa: CASSLVGGSGNTIYF; cdr3_nt: TGTGCCAGCAGCTTAGTCGGGGGCTCTGGAAACACCATATATTTT
j_call: TRBJ2-1; v_call: TRBV25-1; clone_size: few; d_call: NA; cdr3_aa: CASEGGSEQFF; cdr3_nt: TGTGCCAGCGAAGGGGGGTCTGAGCAGTTCTTC
j_call: TRBJ2-3; v_call: TRBV7-9; clone_size: few; d_call: NA; cdr3_aa: CASSPGIHGGGLTDTQYF; cdr3_nt: TGTGCCAGCAGCCCCGGGATCCATGGCGGGGGCCTCACAGATACGCAGTATTTT
j_call: TRBJ1-3; v_call: TRBV19; clone_size: few; d_call: NA; cdr3_aa: CASSIVQTGGNTIYF; cdr3_nt: TGTGCCAGTAGTATAGTCCAGACGGGAGGAAACACCATATATTTT
j_call: TRBJ2-6; v_call: TRBV7-8; clone_size: NA; d_call: NA; cdr3_aa: CASSVPIDLDLSGANVLTF; cdr3_nt: TGTGCCAGCAGCGTCCCCATCGACCTCGACCTGTCTGGGGCCAACGTCCTGACTTTC
j_call: TRBJ1-1; v_call: TRBV14; clone_size: many; d_call: TRBD1; cdr3_aa: CASSRGLTGVNTEAFF; cdr3_nt: TGTGCCAGCAGCCGAGGTCTGACAGGGGTGAACACTGAAGCTTTCTTT
j_call: TRBJ1-4; v_call: TRBV29-1; clone_size: many; d_call: NA; cdr3_aa: CSVLLGEKLFF; cdr3_nt: TGCAGCGTTTTATTAGGGGAGAAACTGTTTTTT
j_call: TRBJ2-7; v_call: TRBV3-1; clone_size: NA; d_call: NA; cdr3_aa: CASSQDYSRLGRPYEQYF; cdr3_nt: TGTGCCAGCAGCCAAGATTATAGCCGATTGGGCAGGCCCTACGAGCAGTACTTC
j_call: TRBJ1-4; v_call: TRBV7-8; clone_size: many; d_call: TRBD1; cdr3_aa: CASSWTGQGFVKLFF; cdr3_nt: TGTGCCAGCAGCTGGACGGGACAGGGGTTTGTAAAACTGTTTTTT
j_call: TRBJ2-2; v_call: TRBV9; clone_size: NA; d_call: TRBD2; cdr3_aa: CASSVGLAGHTGELFF; cdr3_nt: TGTGCCAGCAGCGTAGGTCTAGCGGGTCACACCGGGGAGCTGTTTTTT
j_call: TRBJ2-7; v_call: TRBV11-3; clone_size: many; d_call: NA; cdr3_aa: CASSLALSSGGTGEQYF; cdr3_nt: TGTGCCAGCAGCTTAGCATTGTCCTCCGGAGGGACGGGCGAGCAGTACTTC
j_call: TRBJ2-7; v_call: TRBV28; clone_size: many; d_call: TRBD1; cdr3_aa: CASSLALWTGKRTYEQYF; cdr3_nt: TGTGCCAGCAGTTTAGCTCTCTGGACAGGGAAGAGGACCTACGAGCAGTACTTC
j_call: TRBJ1-6; v_call: TRBV6-2/TRBV6-3; clone_size: NA; d_call: NA; cdr3_aa: CASSHPDRSSPLHF; cdr3_nt: TGTGCCAGCAGCCACCCCGACAGAAGCTCACCCCTCCACTTT
j_call: TRBJ2-5; v_call: TRBV11-2; clone_size: many; d_call: NA; cdr3_aa: CASSFYREETQYF; cdr3_nt: TGTGCCAGCAGCTTCTACAGGGAGGAGACCCAGTACTTC
j_call: TRBJ2-7; v_call: TRBV7-8; clone_size: many; d_call: NA; cdr3_aa: CASSFSGLPYEQYF; cdr3_nt: TGTGCCAGCAGCTTTAGCGGTCTTCCCTACGAGCAGTACTTC
j_call: TRBJ1-6; v_call: TRBV11-2; clone_size: many; d_call: NA; cdr3_aa: CASTPSPTGTNNSPLHF; cdr3_nt: TGTGCCAGCACCCCCTCCCCCACCGGGACAAACAATTCACCCCTCCACTTT
j_call: TRBJ2-2; v_call: TRBV28; clone_size: many; d_call: TRBD2; cdr3_aa: CASRLAGGDTGELFF; cdr3_nt: TGTGCCAGCAGACTAGCGGGAGGTGACACCGGGGAGCTGTTTTTT
j_call: TRBJ2-2; v_call: TRBV4-3; clone_size: many; d_call: NA; cdr3_aa: CASSQDVQGGAGELFF; cdr3_nt: TGCGCCAGCAGCCAAGATGTCCAGGGGGGAGCCGGGGAGCTGTTTTTT